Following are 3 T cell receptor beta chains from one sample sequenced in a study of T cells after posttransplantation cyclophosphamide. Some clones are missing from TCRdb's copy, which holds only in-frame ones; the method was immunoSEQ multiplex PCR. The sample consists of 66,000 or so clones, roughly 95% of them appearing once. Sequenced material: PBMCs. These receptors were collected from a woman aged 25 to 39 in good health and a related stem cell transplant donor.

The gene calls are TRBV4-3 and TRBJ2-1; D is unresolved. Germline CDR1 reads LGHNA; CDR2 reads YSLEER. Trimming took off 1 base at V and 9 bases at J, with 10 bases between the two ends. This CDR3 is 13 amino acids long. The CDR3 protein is CASSQVLGIEQFF. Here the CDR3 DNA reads TGCGCCAGCAGCCAAGTCCTGGGAATTGAGCAGTTCTTC.

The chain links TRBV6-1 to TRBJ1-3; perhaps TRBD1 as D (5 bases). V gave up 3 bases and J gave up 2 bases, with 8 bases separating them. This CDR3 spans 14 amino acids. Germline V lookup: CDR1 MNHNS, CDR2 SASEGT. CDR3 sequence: CASSEWTTGNTIYF. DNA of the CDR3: TGTGCCAGCAGTGAGTGGACAACTGGAAACACCATATATTTT.

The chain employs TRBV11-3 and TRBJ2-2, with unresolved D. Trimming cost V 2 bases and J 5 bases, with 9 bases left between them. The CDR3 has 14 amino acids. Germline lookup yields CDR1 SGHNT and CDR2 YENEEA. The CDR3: CASSLSSNTGELFF. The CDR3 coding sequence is TGTGCCAGCAGCTTATCCTCCAATACCGGGGAGCTGTTTTTT.